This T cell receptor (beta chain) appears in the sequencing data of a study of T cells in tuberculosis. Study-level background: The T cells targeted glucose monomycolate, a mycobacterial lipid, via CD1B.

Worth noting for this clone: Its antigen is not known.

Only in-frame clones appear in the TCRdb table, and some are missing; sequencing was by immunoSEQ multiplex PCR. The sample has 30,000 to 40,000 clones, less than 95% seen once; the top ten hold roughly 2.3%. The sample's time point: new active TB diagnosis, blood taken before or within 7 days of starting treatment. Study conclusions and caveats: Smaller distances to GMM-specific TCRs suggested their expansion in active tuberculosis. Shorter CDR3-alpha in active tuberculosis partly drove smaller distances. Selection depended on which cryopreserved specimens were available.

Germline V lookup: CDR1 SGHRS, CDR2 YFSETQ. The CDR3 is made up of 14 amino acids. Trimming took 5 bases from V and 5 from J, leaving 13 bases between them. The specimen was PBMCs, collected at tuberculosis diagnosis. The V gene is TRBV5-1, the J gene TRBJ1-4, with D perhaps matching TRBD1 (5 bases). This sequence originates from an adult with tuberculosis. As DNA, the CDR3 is TGCGCCAGCAGTACTACAGGAAACAATGAAAAACTGTTTTTT. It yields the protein CASSTTGNNEKLFF.